This T cell receptor (beta chain) appears in the sequencing data of a study of identical twins. From the 5' RACE reads, TCRdb called clonotypes with MiXCR, one entry per CDR3 protein. The sample yields a few hundred thousand distinct CDR3 sequences, 9.5% to 10% seen once. The sample holds many counts of this clonotype. Its matching antigen is unknown. The V gene's germline CDR1 is DFQATT and CDR2 SNEGSKA (reference sequence). The germline V and J ends were trimmed by 2 bases and 7 bases, with 21 bases remaining between them. The CDR3 runs to 15 residues. Study results and limitations: Compared with unrelated sharing, twin-shared out-of-frame alpha sequences had more low-probability sequences. The conclusions drew on cross-sectional statistical analysis instead of tracking the same donors.

The data also belong to a second study, concerning yellow fever vaccine responses in identical twins. That study reports: Twins' T cell vaccine responses reportedly looked partly convergent, partly personalized.

The sequenced sample consisted of PBMCs. The chain employs TRBV20-1 and TRBJ2-7; D is perhaps TRBD2 (5 bases). The clonotype was recovered from a woman aged 18-29 years in good health. CDR3 bases: TGCAGTGCTAGACTAGCCACCACGTCGCTAGGGGAGCAGTACTTC. Residues: CSARLATTSLGEQYF.